Presented here are 20 T cell receptor beta chains from one specimen sequenced in a study of T cells in Graves' hyperthyroidism and ophthalmopathy. RNA transcripts served as the template for amplifying TCR beta CDR3 regions. The TCR CDR3 was amplified in a first-round RT-PCR using the HTBI primer set. Each CDR3 protein is one row after TCRdb ran MiXCR on the multiplex PCR reads. This sample has about 690,000 distinct CDR3 sequences, with 17% found just once. Sequenced: blood. The receptors derive from a man aged 50 or older with Graves' hyperthyroidism.

This clonotype was counted between two and nine times. The V call is TRBV19, the J call TRBJ1-5; the D is unclear. The CDR3 is 13 residues long. From germline, CDR1 is LNHDA and CDR2 SQIVND (reference sequence). Trimming left V 3 bases short and J 4 bases short, with 7 bases between. DNA of the CDR3: TGTGCCAGTAGTATGGTGAGAAATCAGCCCCAGCATTTT. It translates to CASSMVRNQPQHF.

The genes are TRBV9 and TRBJ2-5; maybe TRBD2 (6 bases). The CDR3 totals 16 residues. Germline V gene data show CDR1 as SGDLS and CDR2 as YYNGEE. The V end was cut by 3 bases, the J end by 5 bases, with 20 bases between. The DNA for the CDR3 is TGTGCCAGCAGCGCAACCGGGACTTTATTTGGGGAGACCCAGTACTTC. It codes for CASSATGTLFGETQYF.

This clonotype was observed a handful of times. The chain couples TRBV11-2 to TRBJ1-1; no definite D call. Germline lookup yields CDR1 SGHAT and CDR2 FQNNGV. The CDR3 runs to 14 residues. Trimming removed 3 bases from V and 4 bases from J, with 12 bases in between. The CDR3 sequence is CASSLGKWGTEAFF. The CDR3 DNA is TGTGCCAGCAGCTTGGGGAAATGGGGCACTGAAGCTTTCTTT.

On this clonotype itself: This may arise from a read error, as a much more abundant clone is one base away. The CDR3 coding sequence is TGTGTCAGCAGTTTCCCGACAGGGGGCAAAGGCGAGCAGTACTTC. Encoded protein: CVSSFPTGGKGEQYF. The V call is TRBV28, the J call TRBJ2-7, with 10 bases fitting TRBD1. The CDR3 runs 15 residues. Germline V CDR1 and CDR2: MDHEN, SYDVKM.

Only a few counts were recorded for this clonotype. V is TRBV7-2 and J is TRBJ1-5; 8 positions match TRBD1. Germline trimming cut 1 base from V and 9 bases from J; bases unmatched to any gene: 8. The CDR3 length is 15 residues. The V gene's germline CDR1 is SGHTA and CDR2 FQGNSA. The CDR3 coding sequence is TGTGCCAGCAGCTTAGAGGGACAGGTGCATGGGCCCCAGCATTTT. It encodes CASSLEGQVHGPQHF. Drawing the rest from reference TRBV7-2 and TRBJ1-5, the complete variable domain is GAGVSQSPSNKVTEKGKDVELRCDPISGHTALYWYRQSLGQGLEFLIYFQGNSAPDKSGLPSDRFSAERTGGSVSTLTIQRTQQEDSAVYLCASSLEGQVHGPQHFGDGTRLSIL.

The V gene is TRBV28, the J gene TRBJ1-5, with D unclear. Trimming removed 6 bases from V and 5 bases from J, with 20 bases in between. This CDR3 has 16 residues. Germline CDR1 reads MDHEN; CDR2 reads SYDVKM. The CDR3 DNA sequence: TGTGCCAGCAGCTTCCCGCCAGGCGCGGATCATCAGCCCCAGCATTTT. Translating it yields CASSFPPGADHQPQHF.

Ten or more counts support this clonotype. The V gene is TRBV5-8, the J gene TRBJ2-5, with D possibly being TRBD1 (6 bases). Germline CDR1 is SGHTS and CDR2 is YDEGEE. CDR3 length: 14 residues. V dropped 0 bases and J dropped 6 bases, with 12 bases sitting between them. CDR3 coding DNA: TGTGCCAGCAGCTTGGCTGGGGGCCGGAAGACCCAGTACTTC. The encoded protein is CASSLAGGRKTQYF.

This chain joins TRBV19 and TRBJ2-5; 9 nucleotides line up with TRBD2. This CDR3 region has 19 residues. The ends lost 5 bases at V and 5 bases at J; junction bases unmatched: 21. Per germline, CDR1 LNHDA and CDR2 SQIVND (reference sequence). The CDR3 region has the DNA TGTGCCAGTAGTTCCCAAGTTCTCCGGCGGGAGGGCCTGAGGGAGACCCAGTACTTC. The encoded protein is CASSSQVLRREGLRETQYF.

The V gene is TRBV30, the J gene TRBJ1-1; no clear D gene. The V end lost 2 bases, the J end lost 1 base, and 17 bases lay between the germline ends. The CDR3 consists of 16 residues. Germline loops: CDR1 GTSNPN, CDR2 SVGIG (reference sequence). CDR3 DNA sequence: TGTGCCTGGAGTTTAGGACTGCCTCAGGAGAACACTGAAGCTTTCTTT. Protein: CAWSLGLPQENTEAFF.

The chain recombines TRBV15 with TRBJ1-1, with D maybe TRBD1 (6 bases). The CDR3 totals 14 residues. The V end was cut by 5 bases, the J end by 1 base, with 11 bases between. Germline-derived CDR1 and CDR2 are LNHNV and YYDKDF (reference sequence). CDR3 DNA sequence: TGTGCCACCAGCGTCAGGGGAGGGAACACTGAAGCTTTCTTT. The encoded protein is CATSVRGGNTEAFF.

Only a few counts were recorded for this clonotype. This sequence joins TRBV10-3 and TRBJ1-6; a possible D gene is TRBD1 (6 bases). Germline CDR1 and CDR2: ENHRY and SYGVKD. The CDR3 has 16 residues. Trimming pared 4 bases from V and 4 bases from J, leaving 14 bases between. The CDR3 here is CAISASDRFYNSPLHF. DNA for the CDR3: TGTGCCATCAGTGCCTCTGACAGGTTTTATAATTCACCCCTCCACTTT.

This clonotype came up many times. This sequence joins TRBV12-3 or TRBV12-4 and TRBJ2-1, with 13 bases aligning to TRBD2. This CDR3 has 19 residues. Unmatched junction bases numbered 11, after V lost 4 bases and J lost 2 bases. In DNA form, the CDR3 reads TGTGCCAGCAGTTCATCCGGGACTAGCGGGATCGGAACCTACAATGAGCAGTTCTTC. This sequence encodes CASSSSGTSGIGTYNEQFF.

At least ten counts were recorded for this clonotype. The V gene is TRBV28, the J gene TRBJ2-4, with D perhaps TRBD1 (5 bases). V lost 1 base and J lost 0, with 13 bases in between. There are 17 residues in the CDR3. From germline, CDR1 is MDHEN and CDR2 SYDVKM. CDR3 nucleotide sequence: TGTGCCAGCAGTTTATCTCAGGCAGGGTTAGCCAAAAACATTCAGTACTTC. As protein: CASSLSQAGLAKNIQYF. The full variable domain, in which reference TRBV28 and TRBJ2-4 provide the parts outside the CDR3, is DVKVTQSSRYLVKRTGEKVFLECVQDMDHENMFWYRQDPGLGLRLIYFSYDVKMKEKGDIPEGYSVSREKKERFSLILESASTNQTSMYLCASSLSQAGLAKNIQYFGAGTRLSVL.

This clonotype showed up just a few times. Given a much more abundant clone one base away, this may be a read error. This chain links TRBV3-1 with TRBJ2-7; 9 bases line up with TRBD2. CDR3 length: 14 amino acids. With 4 bases clipped from V and 0 bases from J, the junction kept 1 base outside the gene matches. Looked up from germline, CDR1 is LGHDT and CDR2 is YNNKEL (reference sequence). For the CDR3, the DNA is TGTGCCAGCAGCCGACTAGCGGTCTCCTACGAGCAGTACTTC. Translated, it gives CASSRLAVSYEQYF.

In this sample, this clonotype turned up many times. This sequence joins TRBV7-2 and TRBJ2-6; possibly TRBD1 or TRBD2 for D (6 bases each). Trimming removed 1 base from V and 1 base from J, with 11 bases in between. The CDR3 has 17 amino acids. The germline CDR1 and CDR2 sequences are SGHTA and FQGNSA. CDR3 region: CASSLVGGVSGANVLTF. CDR3 nucleotides: TGTGCCAGCAGCTTAGTCGGGGGCGTGTCTGGGGCCAACGTCCTGACTTTC.

The chain uses TRBV6-1 and TRBJ2-5; D is tentatively TRBD1 or TRBD2 (5 bases each). The CDR3 length is 14 residues. V was trimmed by 0 bases and J by 10 bases, leaving 15 bases between them. Germline-derived CDR1 and CDR2 are MNHNS and SASEGT. The CDR3: CASSEARGVTSQYF. For the CDR3, the DNA is TGTGCCAGCAGTGAAGCGCGAGGGGTAACGAGCCAGTACTTC.

CDR3 sequence: CASRLNSQTDTQYF. For the CDR3, the DNA is TGCGCCAGCCGGTTGAACAGTCAAACAGATACGCAGTATTTT. The chain couples TRBV5-1 to TRBJ2-3; D is undetermined. Germline assignment: CDR1 SGHRS and CDR2 YFSETQ. This CDR3 has 14 residues. V was clipped by 7 bases and J by 3 bases, with 15 bases between them. Full variable domain (remainder filled in from reference TRBV5-1 and TRBJ2-3): KAGVTQTPRYLIKTRGQQVTLSCSPISGHRSVSWYQQTPGQGLQFLFEYFSETQRNKGNFPGRFSGRQFSNSRSEMNVSTLELGDSALYLCASRLNSQTDTQYFGPGTRLTVL.

This clonotype was counted ten times or more. This sequence joins TRBV6-1 and TRBJ2-2; D is possibly TRBD1 (5 bases). The V end lost 7 bases, the J end lost 5 bases, and 11 bases lay between the germline ends. The CDR3 has 13 residues. Germline CDR1 MNHNS, CDR2 SASEGT. The CDR3 DNA follows: TGTGCCAGCAAAGCAGGGTTAACCGGGGAGCTGTTTTTT. Translating gives CASKAGLTGELFF.

This clonotype was recorded many times. The J gene is TRBJ1-2, the V gene TRBV12-3 or TRBV12-4; 7 nucleotides align to TRBD1. There are 16 residues in the CDR3. Trimming at V came to 5 bases and at J to 0 bases, leaving 9 bases not matched to a gene. The CDR3 bases are TGTGCCAGCAGTCACCGGGACAGAGGAGCTAACTATGGCTACACCTTC. Amino acid sequence: CASSHRDRGANYGYTF.

This clonotype was recorded at least ten times. CDR3 amino acids: CASSPRISSSYNEQFF. CDR3 DNA: TGTGCCAGCAGCCCCAGGATCTCAAGCTCCTACAATGAGCAGTTCTTC. The chain employs TRBV7-2 and TRBJ2-1; no firm D call. The germline V gene encodes CDR1 SGHTA and CDR2 FQGNSA. V lost 5 bases and J 0 bases, leaving 14 bases between the germline ends. This CDR3 is built from 16 residues.